This record covers a single TCR beta chain. These data are taken from a study of T cell changes during pregnancy in multiple sclerosis. The method was immunoSEQ multiplex PCR; TCRdb's version includes in-frame clones alone and lacks a portion of them. The repertoire includes approximately 65,000 clones, approximately 91% of them detected once, and approximately 0.69% sits in the top ten. Sequences were derived from CD4+ T cells from peripheral blood mononuclear cells, sampled in the first trimester of pregnancy. This sequence was found in a female donor with multiple sclerosis, enrolled in a pregnancy study.

The CDR3 here is CASRGSGWNSPLHF. CDR3 sequence (DNA): TGTGCCAGTAGGGGGAGCGGTTGGAATTCACCCCTCCACTTT. This chain connects TRBV19 to TRBJ1-6; the D is unclear. In germline, CDR1 is LNHDA, CDR2 SQIVND (reference sequence). The CDR3 runs 14 residues. Trimming took off 6 bases at V and 7 bases at J, with 13 bases between the two ends. Complete variable domain (other parts from reference TRBV19 and TRBJ1-6): DGGITQSPKYLFRKEGQNVTLSCEQNLNHDAMYWYRQDPGQGLRLIYYSQIVNDFQKGDIAEGYSVSREKKESFPLTVTSAQKNPTAFYLCASRGSGWNSPLHFGNGTRLTVT.